This T cell receptor beta chain was recorded in a study of blood T cell repertoires in COVID-19. Repertoires were generated with immunoSEQ multiplex PCR, while TCRdb's copy carries only in-frame clones and drops some. The sample consists of roughly 200,000 clones, approximately 88% of them appearing once. V was clipped by 0 bases and J by 4 bases, with 12 bases between them. Per germline, CDR1 MNHEY and CDR2 SVGAGI. The CDR3 length is 15 residues. This clonotype was sampled from a man aged 35 to 55 with acute or convalescent COVID-19. Sequenced material: peripheral blood. The chain is built from TRBV6-5 and TRBJ1-2; D might be TRBD1 (6 bases). The CDR3 DNA sequence: TGTGCCAGCAGTTACTCGAAAACCAGGGGCTATGGCTACACCTTC. This codes for CASSYSKTRGYGYTF.